This T cell receptor beta chain was identified in a study of blood T cell repertoires in COVID-19. Study information: COVID-19 samples from acute and convalescent phases originated in the United States, Italy and Spain. T cells, B-cell-depleted T cells, or PBMCs provided the cDNA or gDNA that served as material.

The study assigned cohorts using participant-reported clinical history. V lost 5 bases and J lost 8, with 16 bases in between. Per the germline V gene, CDR1 is LNHDA and CDR2 is SQIVND (reference sequence). This CDR3 is 14 amino acids long. As handled by the study authors: Nucleated cell counts were estimated from reference gene primer amplification. Method: immunoSEQ multiplex PCR; TCRdb's copy keeps in-frame clones and lacks some. For V, J and clone size, that table is used; D and trimming come from the DNA. Here the sample spans some 150,000 clones, roughly 84% being singletons. The sample taken for sequencing was PBMCs or T cells enriched from blood (not recorded which). The chain carries TRBV19 and TRBJ2-1; possible D gene TRBD2, 7 bases. This sequence was found in a human donor with acute COVID-19. The donor label of this sample is uncertain. CDR3 sequence: CASSGEGGPYEQFF. CDR3 nucleotides: TGTGCCAGTAGTGGGGAGGGGGGGCCCTATGAGCAGTTCTTC.